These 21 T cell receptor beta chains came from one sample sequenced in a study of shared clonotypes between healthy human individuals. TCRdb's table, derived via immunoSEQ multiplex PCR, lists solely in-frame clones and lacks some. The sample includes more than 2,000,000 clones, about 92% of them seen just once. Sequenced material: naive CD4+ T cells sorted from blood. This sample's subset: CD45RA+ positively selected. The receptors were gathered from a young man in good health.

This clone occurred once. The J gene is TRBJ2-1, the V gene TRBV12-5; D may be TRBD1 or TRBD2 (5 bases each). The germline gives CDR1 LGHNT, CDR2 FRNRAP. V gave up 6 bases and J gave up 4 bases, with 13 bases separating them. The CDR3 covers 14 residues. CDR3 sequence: CASGLGVAYNEQFF. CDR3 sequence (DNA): TGTGCTAGTGGCCTGGGGGTCGCGTACAATGAGCAGTTCTTC.

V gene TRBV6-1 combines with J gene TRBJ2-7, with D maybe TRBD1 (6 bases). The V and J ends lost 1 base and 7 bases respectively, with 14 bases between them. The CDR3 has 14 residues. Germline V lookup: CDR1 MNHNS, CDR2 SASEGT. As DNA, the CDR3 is TGTGCCAGCAGTGAAGGCGGGCAGGGGTGGGAGCAGTACTTC. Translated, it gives CASSEGGQGWEQYF.

Here the CDR3 DNA reads TGTGCCAGCTCACCAGAGCAGGGGCGGGTCTATGGCTACACCTTC. Protein product: CASSPEQGRVYGYTF. The chain carries TRBV18 and TRBJ1-2; maybe TRBD1 (6 bases). The CDR3 is 15 amino acids. Germline CDR1 KGHSH, CDR2 LQKENI. Trimming removed 2 bases at V and 4 bases at J, with 14 bases between.

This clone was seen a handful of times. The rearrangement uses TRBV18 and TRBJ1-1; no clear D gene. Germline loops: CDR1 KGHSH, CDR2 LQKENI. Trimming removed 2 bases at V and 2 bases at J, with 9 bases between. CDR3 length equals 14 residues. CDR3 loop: CASSPSNTNTEAFF. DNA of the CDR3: TGTGCCAGCTCACCATCAAATACAAACACTGAAGCTTTCTTT.

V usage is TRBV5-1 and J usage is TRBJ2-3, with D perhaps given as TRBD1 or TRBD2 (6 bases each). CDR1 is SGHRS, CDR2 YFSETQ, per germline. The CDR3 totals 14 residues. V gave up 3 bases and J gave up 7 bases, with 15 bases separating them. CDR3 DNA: TGCGCCAGCAGCTCGGGGGACACTCTTAATACGCAGTATTTT. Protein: CASSSGDTLNTQYF.

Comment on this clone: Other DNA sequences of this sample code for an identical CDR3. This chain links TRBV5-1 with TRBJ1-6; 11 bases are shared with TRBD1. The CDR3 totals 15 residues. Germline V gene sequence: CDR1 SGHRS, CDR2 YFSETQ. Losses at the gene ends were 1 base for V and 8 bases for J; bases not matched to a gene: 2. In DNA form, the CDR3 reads TGCGCCAGCAGCTTGAGGACAGGGGGCGATTCACCCCTCCACTTT. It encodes CASSLRTGGDSPLHF.

Written as DNA, the CDR3 is TGTGCCAGCTCACCCTTCCAAGCAGATACGCAGTATTTT. Residues: CASSPFQADTQYF. This sequence joins TRBV18 and TRBJ2-3; D not resolved. Per germline, CDR1 KGHSH and CDR2 LQKENI. The CDR3 loop spans 13 amino acids. Trimming took off 3 bases at V and 4 bases at J, with 8 bases between the two ends.

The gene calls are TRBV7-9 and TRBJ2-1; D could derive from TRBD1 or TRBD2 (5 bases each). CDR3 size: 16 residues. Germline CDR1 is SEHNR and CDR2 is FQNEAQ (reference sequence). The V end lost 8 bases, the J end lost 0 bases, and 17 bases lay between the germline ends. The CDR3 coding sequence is TGTGCCAGCTTGTCCCAGAGGGGTAGCTCCTACAATGAGCAGTTCTTC. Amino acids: CASLSQRGSSYNEQFF.

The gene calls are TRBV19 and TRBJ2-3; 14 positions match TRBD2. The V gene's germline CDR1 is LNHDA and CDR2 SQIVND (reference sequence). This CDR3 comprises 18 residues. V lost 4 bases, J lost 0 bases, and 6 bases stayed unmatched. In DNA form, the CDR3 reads TGTGCCAGTAGTAGGGGACTAGCGGGAGCCCCTAGCACAGATACGCAGTATTTT. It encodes CASSRGLAGAPSTDTQYF.

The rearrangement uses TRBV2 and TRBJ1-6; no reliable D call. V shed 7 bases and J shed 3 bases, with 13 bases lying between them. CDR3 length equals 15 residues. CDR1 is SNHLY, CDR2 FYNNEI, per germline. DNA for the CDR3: TGTGCCAGCACCCGCGAGTCTAGCTATAATTCACCCCTCCACTTT. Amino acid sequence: CASTRESSYNSPLHF.

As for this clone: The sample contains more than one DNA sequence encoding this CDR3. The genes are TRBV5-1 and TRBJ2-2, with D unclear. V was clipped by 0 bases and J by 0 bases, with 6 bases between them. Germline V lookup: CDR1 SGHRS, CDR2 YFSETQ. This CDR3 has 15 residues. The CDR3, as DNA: TGCGCCAGCAGCTTGGTAGGGTCGAACACCGGGGAGCTGTTTTTT. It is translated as CASSLVGSNTGELFF.

The CDR3 protein is CASSLGLSTMNTEAFF. As DNA, the CDR3 is TGTGCCAGCAGCTTGGGGTTATCTACCATGAACACTGAAGCTTTCTTT. This rearrangement joins TRBV5-6 to TRBJ1-1; the D is unclear. This CDR3 spans 16 amino acids. The V end lost 0 bases, the J end lost 0 bases, and 12 bases lay between the germline ends. The germline V gene encodes CDR1 SGHDT and CDR2 YYEEEE.

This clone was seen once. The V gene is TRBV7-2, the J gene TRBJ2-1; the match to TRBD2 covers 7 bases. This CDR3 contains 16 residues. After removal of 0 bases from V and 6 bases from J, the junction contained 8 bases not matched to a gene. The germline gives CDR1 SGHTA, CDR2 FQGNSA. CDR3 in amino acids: CASSLAGTTNANEQFF. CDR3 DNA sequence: TGTGCCAGCAGCTTAGCCGGGACTACCAATGCCAATGAGCAGTTCTTC.

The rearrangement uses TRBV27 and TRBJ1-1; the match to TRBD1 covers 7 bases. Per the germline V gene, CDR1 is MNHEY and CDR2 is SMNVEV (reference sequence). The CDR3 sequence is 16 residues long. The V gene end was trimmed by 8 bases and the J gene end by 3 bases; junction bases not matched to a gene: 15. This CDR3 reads CASGTFSTGSDTEAFF. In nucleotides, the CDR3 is TGTGCCAGCGGAACTTTCTCGACAGGGTCAGACACTGAAGCTTTCTTT.

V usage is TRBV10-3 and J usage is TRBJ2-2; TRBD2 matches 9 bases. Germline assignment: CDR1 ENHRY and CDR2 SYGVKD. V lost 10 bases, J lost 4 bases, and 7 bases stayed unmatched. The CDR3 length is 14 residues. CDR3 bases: TGTGCCACCATAGCGGGAGCAGGCACCGGGGAGCTGTTTTTT. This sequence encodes CATIAGAGTGELFF.

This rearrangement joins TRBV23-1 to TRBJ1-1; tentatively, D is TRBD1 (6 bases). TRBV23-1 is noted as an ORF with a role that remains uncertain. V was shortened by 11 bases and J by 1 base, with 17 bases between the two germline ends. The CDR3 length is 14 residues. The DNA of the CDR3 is TGCGCCCGCAAAGGGGGGCAGCCGAACACTGAAGCTTTCTTT. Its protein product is CARKGGQPNTEAFF.

This CDR3 is CSVSLAFGSADTQYF. The CDR3 DNA reads TGCAGCGTTTCCTTAGCTTTCGGGAGCGCAGATACGCAGTATTTT. V usage is TRBV29-1 and J usage is TRBJ2-3; D is possibly TRBD2 (6 bases). V was cut by 5 bases and J by 4 bases, with 19 bases left in between. This CDR3 has 15 residues. CDR1 and CDR2 (germline): SQVTM, ANQGSEA.

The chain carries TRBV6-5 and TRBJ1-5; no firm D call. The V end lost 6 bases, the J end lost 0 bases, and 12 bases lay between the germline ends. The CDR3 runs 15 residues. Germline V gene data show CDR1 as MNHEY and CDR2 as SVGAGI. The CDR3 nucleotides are TGTGCCAGCAGAGCGGACGGAAATAGCAATCAGCCCCAGCATTTT. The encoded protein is CASRADGNSNQPQHF.

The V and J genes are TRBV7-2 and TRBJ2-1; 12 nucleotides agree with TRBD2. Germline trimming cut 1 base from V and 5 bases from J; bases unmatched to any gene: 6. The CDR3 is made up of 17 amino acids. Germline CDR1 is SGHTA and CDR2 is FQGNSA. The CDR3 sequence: CASSLGLAGVTDNEQFF. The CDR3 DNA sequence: TGTGCCAGCAGCTTAGGACTAGCGGGAGTTACGGACAATGAGCAGTTCTTC.

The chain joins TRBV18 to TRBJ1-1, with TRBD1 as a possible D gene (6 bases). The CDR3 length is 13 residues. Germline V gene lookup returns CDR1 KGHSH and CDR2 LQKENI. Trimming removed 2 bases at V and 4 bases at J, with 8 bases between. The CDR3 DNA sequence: TGTGCCAGCTCACCAGGGGGCGTCACTGAAGCTTTCTTT. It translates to CASSPGGVTEAFF.

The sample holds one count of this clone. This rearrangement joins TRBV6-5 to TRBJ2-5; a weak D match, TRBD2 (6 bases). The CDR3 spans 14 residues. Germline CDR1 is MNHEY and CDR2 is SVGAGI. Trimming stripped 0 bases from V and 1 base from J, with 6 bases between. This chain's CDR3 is CASSYSTSQETQYF. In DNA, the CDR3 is TGTGCCAGCAGTTACTCGACTAGCCAAGAGACCCAGTACTTC.